This passage covers 9 T cell receptor beta chains from one sample sequenced in a study of T cell responses to AZD1222 COVID-19 vaccine. This table comes from immunoSEQ multiplex PCR, and its TCRdb copy is limited to in-frame clones, with some not included. In the table there are approximately 150,000 clones, roughly 90% of which are singletons. The material sequenced was peripheral blood, taken 28 days after the second AZD1222 dose. These receptors were collected from an adult who received the AZD1222 COVID-19 vaccine.

V and J are TRBV4-3 and TRBJ1-1; weak D call: TRBD1 (6 bases). Per germline, CDR1 LGHNA and CDR2 YSLEER. CDR3 length: 15 residues. Trimming shortened V by 5 bases and J by 0 bases, and 13 bases separated the two germline ends. The CDR3 nucleotides are TGCGCCAGCAGCTGGCGTCGGACAGTGAACACTGAAGCTTTCTTT. It is translated as CASSWRRTVNTEAFF.

This sequence joins TRBV20-1 and TRBJ2-3, with 8 bases that match TRBD2. Germline V gene sequence: CDR1 DFQATT, CDR2 SNEGSKA (reference sequence). V lost 3 bases and J lost 3; bases outside the gene matches: 11. This CDR3 is built from 16 residues. CDR3 protein: CSASEPRLALTDTQYF. The CDR3 DNA reads as TGCAGTGCTAGTGAACCCCGACTAGCGTTAACAGATACGCAGTATTTT.

The chain links TRBV5-1 to TRBJ2-5; D remains ambiguous. V lost 4 bases and J 0 bases, leaving 4 bases between the germline ends. CDR3 length: 12 residues. The germline V gene encodes CDR1 SGHRS and CDR2 YFSETQ. The CDR3 DNA follows: TGCGCCAGCAGCCCGTACCAAGAGACCCAGTACTTC. It is translated as CASSPYQETQYF.

The chain joins TRBV6-5 to TRBJ1-4; possible D gene TRBD1, 6 bases. Germline-derived CDR1 and CDR2 are MNHEY and SVGAGI. There are 14 residues in the CDR3. Between the trimmed V and J ends, which lost 10 bases and 0 bases, there was a span of 12 bases. The CDR3 DNA is TGTGCCATCACAGGGAGTGCAACTAATGAAAAACTGTTTTTT. Protein sequence: CAITGSATNEKLFF.

The gene calls are TRBV28 and TRBJ1-1; TRBD1 matches 7 bases. CDR3 length equals 17 residues. Trimming removed 4 bases from V and 5 bases from J; junction bases left unmatched: 16. The V gene's germline CDR1 is MDHEN and CDR2 SYDVKM. The CDR3 DNA sequence: TGTGCCAGCAGTTCCCTTTCCGGGACAGACTTGCCTACTGAAGCTTTCTTT. Translating gives CASSSLSGTDLPTEAFF. The complete variable domain, with remaining parts taken from reference TRBV28 and TRBJ1-1, reads DVKVTQSSRYLVKRTGEKVFLECVQDMDHENMFWYRQDPGLGLRLIYFSYDVKMKEKGDIPEGYSVSREKKERFSLILESASTNQTSMYLCASSSLSGTDLPTEAFFGQGTRLTVV.

With regard to this clone: Its ends do not fully match the called genes, so a read error is possible. The chain recombines TRBV6-1 with TRBJ1-1; 10 nucleotides match TRBD1. The CDR3 is made up of 14 amino acids. Germline CDR1 MNHNS, CDR2 SASEGT. CDR3 sequence reads: CASREAGQGFEAFF. In nucleotides, the CDR3 is TGTGCCAGCAGAGAAGCGGGACAGGGGTTTGAAGCTTTCTTT.

This rearrangement joins TRBV4-2 to TRBJ2-1; 8 nucleotides match TRBD1. The J segment lost 4 bases and the V segment lost 3 bases, leaving 5 bases of the junction unmatched. The CDR3 contains 15 residues. Looked up from germline, CDR1 is LGHNA and CDR2 is YNFKEQ. As DNA, the CDR3 is TGTGCCAGCAGCCAGAGGGGACAGGCGTACAATGAGCAGTTCTTC. It encodes CASSQRGQAYNEQFF.

This clone was counted a few times. The chain couples TRBV9 to TRBJ2-5; no clear D gene. The V and J ends lost 3 bases and 2 bases respectively, with 11 bases between them. CDR3 size: 14 residues. Germline V gene lookup returns CDR1 SGDLS and CDR2 YYNGEE. The DNA for the CDR3 is TGTGCCAGCAGCGCCTACCTAGGTCAAGAGACCCAGTACTTC. This sequence encodes CASSAYLGQETQYF.

This chain connects TRBV19 to TRBJ2-2; 10 nucleotides line up with TRBD1. The CDR3 sequence is 15 residues long. Germline V gene data show CDR1 as LNHDA and CDR2 as SQIVND (reference sequence). The V segment lost 1 base and the J segment 6 bases; nucleotides outside the gene matches: 2. Here the CDR3 DNA reads TGTGCCAGTAGTATAGTAGGACAGGGGGCCGGGGAGCTGTTTTTT. It yields the protein CASSIVGQGAGELFF.